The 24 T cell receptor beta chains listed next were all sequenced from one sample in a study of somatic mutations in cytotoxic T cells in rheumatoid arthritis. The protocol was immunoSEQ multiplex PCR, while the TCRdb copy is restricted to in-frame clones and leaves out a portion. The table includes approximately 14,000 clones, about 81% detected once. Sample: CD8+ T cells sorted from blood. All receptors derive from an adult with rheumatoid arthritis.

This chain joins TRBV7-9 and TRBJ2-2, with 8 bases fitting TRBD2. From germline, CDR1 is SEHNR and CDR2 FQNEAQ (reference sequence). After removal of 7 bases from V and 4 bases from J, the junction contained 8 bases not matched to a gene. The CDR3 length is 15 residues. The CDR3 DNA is TGTGCCAGCAACGATAAAACTAGCGGCACCGGGGAGCTGTTTTTT. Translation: CASNDKTSGTGELFF.

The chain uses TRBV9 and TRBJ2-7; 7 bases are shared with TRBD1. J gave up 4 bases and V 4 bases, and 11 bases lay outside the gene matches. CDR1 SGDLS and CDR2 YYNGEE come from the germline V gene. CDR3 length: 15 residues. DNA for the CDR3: TGTGCCAGCAGCCTAGGGTCAGGGGGTATGTACGAGCAGTACTTC. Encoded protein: CASSLGSGGMYEQYF.

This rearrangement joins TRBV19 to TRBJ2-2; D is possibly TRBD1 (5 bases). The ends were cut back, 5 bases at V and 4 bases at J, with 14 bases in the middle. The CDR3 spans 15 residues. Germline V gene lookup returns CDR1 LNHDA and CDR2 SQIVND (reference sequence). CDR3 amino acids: CASSWAGYSTGELFF. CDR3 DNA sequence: TGTGCCAGTAGTTGGGCAGGGTATAGCACCGGGGAGCTGTTTTTT.

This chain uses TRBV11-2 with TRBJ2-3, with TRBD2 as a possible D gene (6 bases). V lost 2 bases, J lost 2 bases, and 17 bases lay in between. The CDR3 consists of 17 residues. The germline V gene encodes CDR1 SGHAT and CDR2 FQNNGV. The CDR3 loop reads CASSLYVNGGITDTQYF. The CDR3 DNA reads TGTGCCAGCAGCTTATATGTCAACGGGGGAATCACAGATACGCAGTATTTT. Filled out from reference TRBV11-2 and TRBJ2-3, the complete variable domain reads EAGVAQSPRYKIIEKRQSVAFWCNPISGHATLYWYQQILGQGPKLLIQFQNNGVVDDSQLPKDRFSAERLKGVDSTLKIQPAKLEDSAVYLCASSLYVNGGITDTQYFGPGTRLTVL.

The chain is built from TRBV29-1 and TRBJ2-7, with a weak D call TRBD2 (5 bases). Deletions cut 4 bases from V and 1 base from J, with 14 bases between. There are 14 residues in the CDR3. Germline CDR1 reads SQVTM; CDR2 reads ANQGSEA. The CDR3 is CSVAPSGSSYEQYF. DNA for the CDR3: TGCAGCGTTGCCCCCAGCGGATCGTCCTACGAGCAGTACTTC.

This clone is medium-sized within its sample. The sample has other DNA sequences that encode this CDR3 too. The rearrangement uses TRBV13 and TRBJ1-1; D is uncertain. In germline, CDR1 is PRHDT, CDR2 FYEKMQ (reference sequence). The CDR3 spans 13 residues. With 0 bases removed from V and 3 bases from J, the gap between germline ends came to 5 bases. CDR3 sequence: CASSLGRDTEAFF. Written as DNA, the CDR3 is TGTGCCAGCAGCTTAGGCCGGGACACTGAAGCTTTCTTT.

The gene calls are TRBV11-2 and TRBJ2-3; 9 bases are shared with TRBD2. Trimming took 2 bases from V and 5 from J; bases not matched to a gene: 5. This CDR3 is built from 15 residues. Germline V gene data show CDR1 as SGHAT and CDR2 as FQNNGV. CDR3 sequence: CASSLQAGGLDTQYF. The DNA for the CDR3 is TGTGCCAGCAGCTTACAAGCGGGGGGTTTAGATACGCAGTATTTT.

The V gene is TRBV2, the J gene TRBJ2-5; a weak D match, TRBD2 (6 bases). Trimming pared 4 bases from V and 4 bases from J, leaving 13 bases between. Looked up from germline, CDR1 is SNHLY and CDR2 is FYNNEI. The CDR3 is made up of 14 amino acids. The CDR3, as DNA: TGTGCCAGCAGTGGGGAGGACCCAAGAGAGACCCAGTACTTC. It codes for CASSGEDPRETQYF.

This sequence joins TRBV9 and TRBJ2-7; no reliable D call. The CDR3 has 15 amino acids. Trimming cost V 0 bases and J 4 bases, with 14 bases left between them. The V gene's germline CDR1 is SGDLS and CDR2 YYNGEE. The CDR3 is CASSVAVAERYEQYF. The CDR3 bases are TGTGCCAGCAGCGTAGCGGTGGCAGAACGTTACGAGCAGTACTTC. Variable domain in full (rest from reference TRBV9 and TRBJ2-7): DSGVTQTPKHLITATGQRVTLRCSPRSGDLSVYWYQQSLDQGLQFLIQYYNGEERAKGNILERFSAQQFPDLHSELNLSSLELGDSALYFCASSVAVAERYEQYFGPGTRLTVT.

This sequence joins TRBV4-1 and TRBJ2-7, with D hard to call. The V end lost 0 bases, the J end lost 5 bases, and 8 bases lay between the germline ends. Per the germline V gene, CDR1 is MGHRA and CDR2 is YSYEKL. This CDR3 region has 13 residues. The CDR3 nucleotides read TGCGCCAGCAGCCAAGATCGGCACAACGAGCAGTACTTC. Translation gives CASSQDRHNEQYF.

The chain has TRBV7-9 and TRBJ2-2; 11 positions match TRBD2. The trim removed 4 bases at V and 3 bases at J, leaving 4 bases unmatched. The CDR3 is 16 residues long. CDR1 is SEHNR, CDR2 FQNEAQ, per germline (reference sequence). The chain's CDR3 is CASSSGTSGDTGELFF. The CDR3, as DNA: TGTGCCAGCAGCTCCGGGACTAGCGGAGACACCGGGGAGCTGTTTTTT. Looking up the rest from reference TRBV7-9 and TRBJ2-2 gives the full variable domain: DTGVSQNPRHKITKRGQNVTFRCDPISEHNRLYWYRQTLGQGPEFLTYFQNEAQLEKSRLLSDRFSAERPKGSFSTLEIQRTEQGDSAMYLCASSSGTSGDTGELFFGEGSRLTVL.

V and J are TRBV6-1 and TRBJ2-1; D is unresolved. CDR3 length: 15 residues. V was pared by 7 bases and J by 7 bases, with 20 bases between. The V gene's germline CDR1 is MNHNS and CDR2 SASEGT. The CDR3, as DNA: TGTGCCAGCATGGATGCTAGGGCCTTTTCGAATGAGCAGTTCTTC. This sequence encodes CASMDARAFSNEQFF.

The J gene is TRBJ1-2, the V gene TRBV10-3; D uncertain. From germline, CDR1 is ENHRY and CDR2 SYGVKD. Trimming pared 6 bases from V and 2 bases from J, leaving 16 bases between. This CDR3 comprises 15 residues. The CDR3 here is CAISPEVAVNYGYTF. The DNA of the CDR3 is TGTGCCATCAGCCCTGAGGTCGCAGTCAACTATGGCTACACCTTC.

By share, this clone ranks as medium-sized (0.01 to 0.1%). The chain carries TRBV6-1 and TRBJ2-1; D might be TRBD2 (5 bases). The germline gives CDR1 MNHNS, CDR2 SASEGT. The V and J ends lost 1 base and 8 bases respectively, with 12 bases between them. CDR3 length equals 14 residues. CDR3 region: CASSEGGQPDEQFF. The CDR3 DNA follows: TGTGCCAGCAGTGAAGGAGGGCAGCCAGATGAGCAGTTCTTC.

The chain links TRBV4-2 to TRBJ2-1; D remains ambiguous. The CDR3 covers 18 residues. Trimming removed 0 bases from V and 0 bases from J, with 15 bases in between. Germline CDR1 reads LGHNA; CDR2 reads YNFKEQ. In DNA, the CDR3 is TGTGCCAGCAGCCAAGACCCCCCCGCCCCGAGCTCCTACAATGAGCAGTTCTTC. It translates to CASSQDPPAPSSYNEQFF.

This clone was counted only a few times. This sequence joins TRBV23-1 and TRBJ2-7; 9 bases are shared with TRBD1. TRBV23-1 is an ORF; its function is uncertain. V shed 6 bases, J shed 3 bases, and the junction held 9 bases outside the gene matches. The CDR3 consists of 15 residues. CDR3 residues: CASRRDGQGCYEQYF. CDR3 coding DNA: TGCGCCAGCAGACGCGACGGACAGGGGTGCTACGAGCAGTACTTC.

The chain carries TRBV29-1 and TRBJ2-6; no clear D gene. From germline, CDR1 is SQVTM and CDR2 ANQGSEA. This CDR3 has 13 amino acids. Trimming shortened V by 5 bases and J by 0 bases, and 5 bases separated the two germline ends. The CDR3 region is CSVSLSGANVLTF. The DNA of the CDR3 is TGCAGCGTTTCCCTCTCTGGGGCCAACGTCCTGACTTTC.

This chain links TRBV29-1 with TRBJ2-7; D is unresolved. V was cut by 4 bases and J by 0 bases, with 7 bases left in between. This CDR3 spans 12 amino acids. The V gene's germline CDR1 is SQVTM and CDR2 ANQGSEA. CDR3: CSVGPNSYEQYF. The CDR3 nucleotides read TGCAGCGTTGGCCCCAACTCCTACGAGCAGTACTTC.

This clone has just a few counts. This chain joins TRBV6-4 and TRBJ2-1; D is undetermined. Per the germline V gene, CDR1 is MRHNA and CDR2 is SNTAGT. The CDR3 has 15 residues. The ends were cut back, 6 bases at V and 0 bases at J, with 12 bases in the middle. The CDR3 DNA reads TGTGCCAGCAGCCCCCAGCGAGCCTCCTACAATGAGCAGTTCTTC. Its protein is CASSPQRASYNEQFF.

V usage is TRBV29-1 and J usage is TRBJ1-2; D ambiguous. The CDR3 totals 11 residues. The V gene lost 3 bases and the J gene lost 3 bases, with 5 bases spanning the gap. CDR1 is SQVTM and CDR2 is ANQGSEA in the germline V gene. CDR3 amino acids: CSVESYYGYTF. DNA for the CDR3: TGCAGCGTTGAGAGCTACTATGGCTACACCTTC. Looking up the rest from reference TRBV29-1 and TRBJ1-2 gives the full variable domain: SAVISQKPSRDICQRGTSLTIQCQVDSQVTMMFWYRQQPGQSLTLIATANQGSEATYESGFVIDKFPISRPNLTFSTLTVSNMSPEDSSIYLCSVESYYGYTFGSGTRLTVV.

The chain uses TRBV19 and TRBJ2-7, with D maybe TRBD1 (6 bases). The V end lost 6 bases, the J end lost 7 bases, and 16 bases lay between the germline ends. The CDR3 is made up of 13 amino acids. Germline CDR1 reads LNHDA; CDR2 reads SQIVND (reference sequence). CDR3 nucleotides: TGTGCCAGTAGCTGGGGACACCGCGGGGAGCAGTACTTC. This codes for CASSWGHRGEQYF.

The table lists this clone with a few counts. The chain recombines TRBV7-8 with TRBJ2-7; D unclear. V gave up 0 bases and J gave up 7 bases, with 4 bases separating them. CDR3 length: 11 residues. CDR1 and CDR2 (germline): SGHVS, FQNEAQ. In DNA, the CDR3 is TGTGCCAGCAGCTTAGCCCTAGAGCAGTACTTC. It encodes CASSLALEQYF. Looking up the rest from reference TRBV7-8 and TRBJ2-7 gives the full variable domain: GAGVSQSPRYKVAKRGQDVALRCDPISGHVSLFWYQQALGQGPEFLTYFQNEAQLDKSGLPSDRFFAERPEGSVSTLKIQRTQQEDSAVYLCASSLALEQYFGPGTRLTVT.

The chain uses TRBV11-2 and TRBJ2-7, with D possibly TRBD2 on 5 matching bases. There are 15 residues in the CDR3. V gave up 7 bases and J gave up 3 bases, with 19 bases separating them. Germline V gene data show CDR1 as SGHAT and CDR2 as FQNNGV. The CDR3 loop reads CASTTGSGSNYEQYF. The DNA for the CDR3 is TGTGCCAGCACCACCGGTTCTGGGAGTAACTACGAGCAGTACTTC. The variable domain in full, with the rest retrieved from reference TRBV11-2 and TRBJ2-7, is EAGVAQSPRYKIIEKRQSVAFWCNPISGHATLYWYQQILGQGPKLLIQFQNNGVVDDSQLPKDRFSAERLKGVDSTLKIQPAKLEDSAVYLCASTTGSGSNYEQYFGPGTRLTVT.

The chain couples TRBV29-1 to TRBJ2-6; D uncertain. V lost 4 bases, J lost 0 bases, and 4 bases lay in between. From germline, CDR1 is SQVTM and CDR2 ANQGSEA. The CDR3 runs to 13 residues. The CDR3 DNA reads TGCAGCGTTGCCCGCTCTGGGGCCAACGTCCTGACTTTC. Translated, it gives CSVARSGANVLTF.